This T cell receptor (beta chain) came from a study of blood T cell repertoires in COVID-19. Study-wide background: Material from acute and convalescent COVID-19 was sourced from the United States, Italy and Spain.

The Seattle patients, enrolled during active infection, were followed longitudinally. Original analysis: Amplifying reference gene primers gave estimates of nucleated cell counts. Some clones are missing from TCRdb's copy, which holds only in-frame ones; the method was immunoSEQ multiplex PCR. From that table come the V and J calls and clone size; the DNA was used to work out D and trimming. The table includes around 190,000 clones, roughly 90% detected once. The origin of this receptor is a man aged 50-60 years with COVID-19, enrolled during active disease. Material for sequencing was peripheral blood.

The CDR3 loop reads CACDGMTGASTDTQYF. The CDR3 DNA sequence: TGTGCCTGCGACGGAATGACAGGGGCGAGCACAGATACGCAGTATTTT. The genes are TRBV30 and TRBJ2-3, with 8 bases fitting TRBD1. V trimming: 6 bases; J trimming: 0 bases; junction bases outside the gene matches: 11. Per the germline V gene, CDR1 is GTSNPN and CDR2 is SVGIG (reference sequence). This CDR3 has 16 residues.